The entry that follows covers one T cell receptor (beta chain) sequence. This sample is drawn from a study of blood T cell repertoires in COVID-19. In the study overall: The United States, Italy and Spain were the sources of the acute and convalescent COVID-19 samples. T cells, B-cell-depleted T cells, or PBMCs provided the cDNA or gDNA that served as material.

As originally analysed: It was from reference gene primer amplification that nucleated cell counts were estimated. Only in-frame clones appear in the TCRdb table, and some are missing; sequencing was by immunoSEQ multiplex PCR. That table furnishes V, J and clone size, whereas the DNA furnished D and trimming. The profile shows about 220,000 clones, more than 75% of them singletons. Deletions cut 6 bases from V and 7 bases from J, with 13 bases between. In germline, CDR1 is MNHEY, CDR2 SVGAGI. CDR3 length equals 14 residues. The material sequenced was peripheral blood. V is TRBV6-5 and J is TRBJ1-6, with D uncertain. The receptor was isolated from a human donor in a cohort sampled during active COVID-19. CDR3 DNA sequence: TGTGCCAGCAGCCCAACTAAGGAGAATTCACCCCTCCACTTT. This codes for CASSPTKENSPLHF.